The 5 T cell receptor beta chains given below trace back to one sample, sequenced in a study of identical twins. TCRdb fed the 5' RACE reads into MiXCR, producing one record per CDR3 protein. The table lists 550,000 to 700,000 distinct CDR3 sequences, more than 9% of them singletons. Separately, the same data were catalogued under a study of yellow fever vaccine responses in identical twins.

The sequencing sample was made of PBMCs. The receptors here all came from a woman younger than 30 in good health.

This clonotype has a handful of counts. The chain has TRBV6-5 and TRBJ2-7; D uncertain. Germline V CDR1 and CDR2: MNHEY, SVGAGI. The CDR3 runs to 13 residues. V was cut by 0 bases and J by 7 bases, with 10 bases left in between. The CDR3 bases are TGTGCCAGCAGTTACTCGGACCCTAGGGAGCAGTACTTC. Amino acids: CASSYSDPREQYF.

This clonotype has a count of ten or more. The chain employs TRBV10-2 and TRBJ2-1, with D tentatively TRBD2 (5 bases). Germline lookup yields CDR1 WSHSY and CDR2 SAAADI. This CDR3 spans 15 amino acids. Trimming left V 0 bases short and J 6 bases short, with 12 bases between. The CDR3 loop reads CASSESSVGGNEQFF. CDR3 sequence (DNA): TGCGCCAGCAGTGAGTCTAGCGTTGGTGGCAATGAGCAGTTCTTC.

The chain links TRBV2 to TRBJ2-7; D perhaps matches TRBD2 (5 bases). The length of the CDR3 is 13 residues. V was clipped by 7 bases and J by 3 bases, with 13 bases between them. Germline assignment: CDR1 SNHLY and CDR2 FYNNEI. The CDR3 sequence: CASMPGRDYEQYF. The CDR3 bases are TGTGCCAGCATGCCTGGGAGAGACTACGAGCAGTACTTC.

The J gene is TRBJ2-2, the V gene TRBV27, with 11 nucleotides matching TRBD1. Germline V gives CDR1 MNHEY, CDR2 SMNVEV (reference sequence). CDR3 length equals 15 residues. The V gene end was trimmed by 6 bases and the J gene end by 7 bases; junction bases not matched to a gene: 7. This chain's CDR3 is CASSRTGGAGGELFF. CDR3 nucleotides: TGTGCCAGCAGCCGGACAGGGGGCGCCGGCGGGGAGCTGTTTTTT.

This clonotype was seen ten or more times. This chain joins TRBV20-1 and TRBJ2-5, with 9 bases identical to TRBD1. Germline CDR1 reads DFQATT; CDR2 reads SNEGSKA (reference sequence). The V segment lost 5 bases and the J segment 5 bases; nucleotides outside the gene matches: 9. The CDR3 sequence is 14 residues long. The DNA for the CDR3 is TGCAGTGCTCAGGGGGACAGGGTTTGGGAGACCCAGTACTTC. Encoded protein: CSAQGDRVWETQYF.